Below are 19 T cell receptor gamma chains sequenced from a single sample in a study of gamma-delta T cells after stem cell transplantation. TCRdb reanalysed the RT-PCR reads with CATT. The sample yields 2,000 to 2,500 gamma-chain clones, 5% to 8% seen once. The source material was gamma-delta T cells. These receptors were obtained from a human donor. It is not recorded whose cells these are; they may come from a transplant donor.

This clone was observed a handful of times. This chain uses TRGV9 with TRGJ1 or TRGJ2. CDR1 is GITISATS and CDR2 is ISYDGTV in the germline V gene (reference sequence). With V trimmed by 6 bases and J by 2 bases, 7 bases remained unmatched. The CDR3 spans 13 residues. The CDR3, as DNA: TGTGCCTTGTGGTATGCCTATTATTATAAGAAACTCTTT. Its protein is CALWYAYYYKKLF.

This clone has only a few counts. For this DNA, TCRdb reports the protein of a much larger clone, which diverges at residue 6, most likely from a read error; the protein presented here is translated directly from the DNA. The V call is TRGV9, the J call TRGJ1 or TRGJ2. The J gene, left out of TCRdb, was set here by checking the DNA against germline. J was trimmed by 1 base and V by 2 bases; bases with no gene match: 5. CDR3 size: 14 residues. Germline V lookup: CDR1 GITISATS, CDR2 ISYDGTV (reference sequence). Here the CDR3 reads CALWEGINYYKKLF. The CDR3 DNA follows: TGTGCCTTGTGGGAGGGGATAAATTATTATAAGAAACTCTTT.

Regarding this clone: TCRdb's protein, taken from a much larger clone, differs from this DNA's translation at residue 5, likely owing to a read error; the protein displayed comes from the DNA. CDR3 bases: TGTGCCACCTGGGAGAGAAGGAGTTATTATAAGAAACTCTTT. This encodes CATWERRSYYKKLF. This chain links TRGV8 with TRGJ1 or TRGJ2. The J gene was not available in TCRdb and was assigned here by matching the DNA to germline segments. After removal of 4 bases from V and 3 bases from J, the junction contained 9 bases not matched to a gene. In germline, CDR1 is VENAVY, CDR2 YDSYNSRV. This CDR3 spans 14 amino acids.

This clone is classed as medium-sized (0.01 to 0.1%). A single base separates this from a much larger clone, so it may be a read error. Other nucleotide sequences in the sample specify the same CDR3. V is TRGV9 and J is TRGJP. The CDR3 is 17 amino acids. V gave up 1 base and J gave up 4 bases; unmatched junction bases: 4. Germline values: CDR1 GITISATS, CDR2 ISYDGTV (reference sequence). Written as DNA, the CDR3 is TGTGCCTTGTGGGAGGTACTCCAAGAGTTGGGCAAAAAAATCAAGGTATTT. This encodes CALWEVLQELGKKIKVF.

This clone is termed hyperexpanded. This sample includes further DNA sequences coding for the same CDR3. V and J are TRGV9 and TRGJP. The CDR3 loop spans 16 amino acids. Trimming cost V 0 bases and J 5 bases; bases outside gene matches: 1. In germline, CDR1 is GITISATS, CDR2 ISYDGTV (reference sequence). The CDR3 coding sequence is TGTGCCTTGTGGGAGGTGGAAGAGTTGGGCAAAAAAATCAAGGTATTT. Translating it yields CALWEVEELGKKIKVF.

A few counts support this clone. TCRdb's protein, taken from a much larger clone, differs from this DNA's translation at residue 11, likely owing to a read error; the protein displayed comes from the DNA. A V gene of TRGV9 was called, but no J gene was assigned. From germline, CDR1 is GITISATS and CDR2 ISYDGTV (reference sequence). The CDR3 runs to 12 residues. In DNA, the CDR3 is TGTGCCTTGTGGGAGGTGCGGTATAAGAAAATCTTT. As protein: CALWEVRYKKIF.

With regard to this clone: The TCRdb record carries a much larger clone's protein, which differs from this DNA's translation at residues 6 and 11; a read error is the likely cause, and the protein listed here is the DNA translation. CDR3 in DNA: TGTGCCACCTGGGACAGGCCGATTGGTACTAGTTGGTTCAAGATATTT. It codes for CATWDRPIGTSWFKIF. This chain connects TRGV2 to TRGJP1. CDR3 length: 16 amino acids. CDR1 and CDR2 from the germline V gene are EGSNGY and YDSYNSKV. After removal of 3 bases from V and 9 bases from J, the junction contained 16 bases not matched to a gene.

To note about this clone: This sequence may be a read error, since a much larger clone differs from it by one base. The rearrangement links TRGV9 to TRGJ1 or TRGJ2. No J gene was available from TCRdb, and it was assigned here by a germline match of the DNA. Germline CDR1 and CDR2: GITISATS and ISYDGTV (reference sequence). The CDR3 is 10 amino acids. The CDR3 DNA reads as TGTGCCTTGGGGGAGGGTAAGAAACTCTTT. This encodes CALGEGKKLF.

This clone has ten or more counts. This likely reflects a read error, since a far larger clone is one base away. The CDR3 sequence: CALWEGFQDLGKKIKVF. The CDR3 nucleotides read TGTGCCTTGTGGGAGGGATTTCAAGATTTGGGCAAAAAAATCAAGGTATTT. The chain joins TRGV9 to TRGJP. The germline CDR1 and CDR2 sequences are GITISATS and ISYDGTV (reference sequence). CDR3 length: 17 residues.

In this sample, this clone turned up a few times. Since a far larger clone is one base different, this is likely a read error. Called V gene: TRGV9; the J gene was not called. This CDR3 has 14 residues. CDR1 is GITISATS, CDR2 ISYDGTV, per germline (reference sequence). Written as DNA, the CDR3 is TGTGCCTTGTGGGAGGTGTTGGGCAAAAAAATAAAGGTATTT. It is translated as CALWEVLGKKIKVF.

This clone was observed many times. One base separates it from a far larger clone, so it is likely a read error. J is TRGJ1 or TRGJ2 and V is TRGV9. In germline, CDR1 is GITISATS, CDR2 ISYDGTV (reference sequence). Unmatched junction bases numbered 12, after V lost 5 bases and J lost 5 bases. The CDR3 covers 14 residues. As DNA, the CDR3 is TGTGCCTTGTGGGCCTCCCTCTTGAATTATAAGAAACTCTTT. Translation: CALWASLLNYKKLF.

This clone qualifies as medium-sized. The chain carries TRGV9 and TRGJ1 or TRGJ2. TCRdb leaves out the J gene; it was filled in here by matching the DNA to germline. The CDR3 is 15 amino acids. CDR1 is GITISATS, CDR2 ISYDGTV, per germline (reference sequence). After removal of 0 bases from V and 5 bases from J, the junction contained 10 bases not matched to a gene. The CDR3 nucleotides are TGTGCCTTGTGGGAGGTGTTGGGTTGTAATTATAAGAAACTCTTT. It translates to CALWEVLGCNYKKLF.

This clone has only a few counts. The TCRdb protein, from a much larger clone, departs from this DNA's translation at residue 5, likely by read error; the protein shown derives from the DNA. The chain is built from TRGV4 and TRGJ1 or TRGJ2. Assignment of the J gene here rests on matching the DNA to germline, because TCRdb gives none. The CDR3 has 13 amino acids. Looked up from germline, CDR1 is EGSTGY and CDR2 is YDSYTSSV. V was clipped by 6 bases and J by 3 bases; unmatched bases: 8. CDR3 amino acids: CATWWCRYYKKLF. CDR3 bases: TGTGCCACCTGGTGGTGTCGTTATTATAAGAAACTCTTT.

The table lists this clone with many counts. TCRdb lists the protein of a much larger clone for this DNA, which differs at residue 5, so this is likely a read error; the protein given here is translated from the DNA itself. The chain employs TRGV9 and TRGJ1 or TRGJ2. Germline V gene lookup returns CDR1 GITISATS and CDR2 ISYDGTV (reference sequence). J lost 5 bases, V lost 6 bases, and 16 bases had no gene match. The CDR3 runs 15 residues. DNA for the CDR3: TGTGCCTTGTGGTATGTGTTAAATTATAATTATAAGAAACTCTTT. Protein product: CALWYVLNYNYKKLF.

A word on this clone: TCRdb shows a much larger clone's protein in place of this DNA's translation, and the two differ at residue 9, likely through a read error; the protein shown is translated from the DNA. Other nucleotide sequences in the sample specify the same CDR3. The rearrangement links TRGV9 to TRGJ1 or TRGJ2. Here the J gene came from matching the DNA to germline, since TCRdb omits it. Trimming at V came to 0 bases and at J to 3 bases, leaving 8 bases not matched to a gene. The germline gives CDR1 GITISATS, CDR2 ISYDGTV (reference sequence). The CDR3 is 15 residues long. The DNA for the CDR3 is TGTGCCTTGTGGGAGGTGGGGGGGAGTTATTATAAGAAACTCTTT. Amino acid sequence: CALWEVGGSYYKKLF.

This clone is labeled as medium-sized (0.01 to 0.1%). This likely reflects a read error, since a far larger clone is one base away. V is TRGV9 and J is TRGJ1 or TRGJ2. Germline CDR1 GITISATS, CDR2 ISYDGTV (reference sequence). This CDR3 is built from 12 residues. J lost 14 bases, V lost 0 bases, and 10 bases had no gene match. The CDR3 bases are TGTGCCTTGTGGGAGGTGCGAGAGGAGCAACTCTTT. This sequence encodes CALWEVREEQLF.

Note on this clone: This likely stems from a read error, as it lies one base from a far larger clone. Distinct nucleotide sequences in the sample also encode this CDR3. CDR3 protein: CALWELGGLGKKIKVF. CDR3 DNA: TGTGCTTTGTGGGAGCTCGGGGGGTTGGGCAAAAAAATCAAGGTATTT. The chain joins TRGV9 to TRGJP. Per germline, CDR1 GITISATS and CDR2 ISYDGTV (reference sequence). The CDR3 extends over 16 amino acids.

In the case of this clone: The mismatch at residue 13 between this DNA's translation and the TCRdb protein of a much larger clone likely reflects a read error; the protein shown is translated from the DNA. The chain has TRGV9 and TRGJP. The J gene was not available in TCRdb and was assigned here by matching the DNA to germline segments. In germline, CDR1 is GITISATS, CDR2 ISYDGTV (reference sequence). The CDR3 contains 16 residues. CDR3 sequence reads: CALWVIVELGKKSKVF. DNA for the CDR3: TGTGCCTTGTGGGTTATAGTGGAGTTGGGCAAAAAAAGCAAGGTATTT.

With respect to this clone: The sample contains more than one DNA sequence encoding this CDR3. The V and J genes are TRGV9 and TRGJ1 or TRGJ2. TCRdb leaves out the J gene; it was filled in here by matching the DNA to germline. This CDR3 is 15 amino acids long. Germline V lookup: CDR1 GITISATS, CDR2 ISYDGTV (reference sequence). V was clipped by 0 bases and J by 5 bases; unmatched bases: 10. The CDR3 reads CALWEVGTYNYKKLF. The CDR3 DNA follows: TGTGCCTTGTGGGAGGTGGGAACGTATAATTATAAGAAACTCTTT.